This TCR beta chain was recovered during a study of blood T cell repertoires in COVID-19. Study background: There were acute and convalescent COVID-19 samples, and they came from the United States, Italy and Spain.

As handled by the study authors: Cell counts per sample came from amplifying reference gene primers. Using immunoSEQ multiplex PCR, the repertoire was profiled, and TCRdb retains in-frame clones only, with some absent. V, J and clone size are those of that table, while D and trimming were read from the DNA. The repertoire consists of approximately 150,000 clones, with over 80% occurring once and the leading ten covering approximately 8.9%. The CDR3 spans 15 residues. Germline values: CDR1 MGHRA, CDR2 YSYEKL. V lost 1 base to trimming and J lost 3 bases, with 12 bases between them. This TCR derives from a man aged 30 to 45 with COVID-19, enrolled during active disease. J is TRBJ2-5 and V is TRBV4-1; D perhaps matches TRBD2 (6 bases). Material for sequencing was peripheral blood. CDR3 protein: CASSQAERAKETQYF. In nucleotides, the CDR3 is TGCGCCAGCAGCCAAGCCGAGCGGGCCAAAGAGACCCAGTACTTC.